Listed here are 32 T cell receptor beta chains from one sample, sequenced in a study of blood T cell repertoires in COVID-19 (TCRdb year 2020). Library method: the immunoSEQ multiplex PCR assay. In TCRdb, the immuneACCESS table is reduced to in-frame sequences with V and J assigned. These tables do not hold every clone; where another copy was compared, an unresolved V gene accounts for under half, and the others remain unexplained. The sample contains about 220,000 clones, about 84% of them found a single time. The top ten constitute around 13% of the sample. The sequenced sample was peripheral blood. The receptors were sampled from a human donor in a cohort sampled during active COVID-19.

This sequence joins TRBV10-3 and TRBJ2-3; TRBD2 aligns across 9 bases. This CDR3 comprises 15 residues. Germline loops: CDR1 ENHRY, CDR2 SYGVKD. After removal of 7 bases from V and 6 bases from J, the junction contained 11 bases not matched to a gene. This chain's CDR3 is CAITSAGGLGDTQYF. The CDR3 coding sequence is TGTGCCATCACCTCAGCGGGGGGCCTAGGGGATACGCAGTATTTT.

This rearrangement joins TRBV3-1 (or the pseudogene TRBV3-2) to TRBJ1-1; maybe TRBD1 (5 bases). From germline, CDR1 is LGHDT and CDR2 YNNKEL (reference sequence). The V and J ends lost 1 base and 3 bases respectively, with 9 bases between them. The CDR3 has 14 amino acids. In DNA form, the CDR3 reads TGTGCCAGCAGCCAAGTCGGCAGGGACACTGAAGCTTTCTTT. This translates into CASSQVGRDTEAFF.

The V and J genes are TRBV6-5 and TRBJ1-2; 11 positions match TRBD1. This CDR3 spans 15 amino acids. V lost 6 bases and J lost 8; bases outside the gene matches: 11. Germline CDR1 is MNHEY and CDR2 is SVGAGI. The CDR3 sequence is CASRGTPGQGAGYTF. In DNA form, the CDR3 reads TGTGCCAGCAGGGGAACCCCCGGACAGGGGGCGGGCTACACCTTC.

The chain links TRBV21-1 to TRBJ2-6; the table's D call of TRBD2 was not tested on the DNA. TRBV21-1 is flagged as a pseudogene. The CDR3 runs to 18 residues. The CDR3 protein is CASARTPGHSTGANVLTF. CDR3 nucleotide sequence: TGTGCCAGCGCCCGGACTCCTGGGCACTCCACTGGGGCCAACGTCCTGACTTTC.

The chain employs TRBV5-1 and TRBJ2-1; 9 bases map to TRBD1. This CDR3 is built from 15 residues. Germline CDR1 SGHRS, CDR2 YFSETQ. After removal of 4 bases from V and 5 bases from J, the junction contained 7 bases not matched to a gene. Here the CDR3 reads CASSPRQGVDNEQFF. In DNA, the CDR3 is TGCGCCAGCAGCCCAAGACAGGGGGTCGACAATGAGCAGTTCTTC.

V is TRBV5-1 and J is TRBJ2-1; tentatively, D is TRBD2 (5 bases). This CDR3 has 12 amino acids. The V and J ends lost 4 bases and 3 bases respectively, with 5 bases between them. Germline V gives CDR1 SGHRS, CDR2 YFSETQ. Here the CDR3 reads CASSEGYNEQFF. The CDR3 DNA is TGCGCCAGCAGCGAGGGCTACAATGAGCAGTTCTTC.

The chain couples TRBV7-2 to TRBJ2-1; no definite D call. The ends were cut back, 3 bases at V and 10 bases at J, with 13 bases in the middle. Germline CDR1 SGHTA, CDR2 FQGNSA. This CDR3 is built from 13 residues. The CDR3 DNA follows: TGTGCCAGCAGCTTTTTCCAAAGAGGAGAGCAGTTCTTC. It specifies CASSFFQRGEQFF.

The chain joins TRBV24-1 to TRBJ2-2, with D perhaps matching TRBD2 (5 bases). The CDR3 covers 15 residues. Trimming removed 3 bases at V and 0 bases at J, with 7 bases between. Germline V lookup: CDR1 KGHDR, CDR2 SFDVKD. The CDR3 coding sequence is TGTGCCACCAGTGATCTGGGAGCGAACACCGGGGAGCTGTTTTTT. As protein: CATSDLGANTGELFF.

In this sample, this clone turned up a few times. The chain has TRBV6-6 and TRBJ2-7; D might be TRBD2 (6 bases). The CDR3 loop spans 16 amino acids. Germline V gene lookup returns CDR1 MNHNY and CDR2 SVGAGI (reference sequence). Trimming cost V 0 bases and J 2 bases, with 14 bases left between them. CDR3 loop: CASSYSGSGFTYEQYF. The CDR3 region has the DNA TGTGCCAGCAGTTACTCAGGAAGCGGGTTTACCTACGAGCAGTACTTC.

The chain employs TRBV9 and TRBJ2-5; 7 nucleotides align to TRBD1. In germline, CDR1 is SGDLS, CDR2 YYNGEE. The V and J ends lost 4 bases and 4 bases, in that order; junction bases with no gene match: 7. This CDR3 comprises 14 residues. DNA of the CDR3: TGTGCCAGCAGCCTTGTCGGGACAGCAGAGACCCAGTACTTC. Encoded protein: CASSLVGTAETQYF.

The V call is TRBV7-9, the J call TRBJ2-7, with D maybe TRBD2 (5 bases). V was clipped by 5 bases and J by 3 bases, with 14 bases between them. Germline V CDR1 and CDR2: SEHNR, FQNEAQ (reference sequence). The CDR3 totals 14 residues. CDR3 sequence: CASSPSGSHYEQYF. DNA of the CDR3: TGTGCCAGCAGCCCATCGGGGAGTCACTACGAGCAGTACTTC.

Only one count was recorded for this clone. The chain uses TRBV19 and TRBJ1-1, with D unclear. Germline V gene lookup returns CDR1 LNHDA and CDR2 SQIVND (reference sequence). V was cut by 7 bases and J by 3 bases, with 12 bases left in between. The CDR3 is 13 residues long. The CDR3 protein is CASTATRDTEAFF. The CDR3 region has the DNA TGTGCCAGTACCGCCACGAGGGACACTGAAGCTTTCTTT.

This clone was recorded a few times. The CDR3 nucleotides read TGCGCCAGCAGCCAAGATAACCAGGGGACTGAAGCTTTCTTT. As protein: CASSQDNQGTEAFF. V and J are TRBV4-3 and TRBJ1-1; D is possibly TRBD1 (6 bases). V shed 0 bases and J shed 5 bases, with 10 bases lying between them. CDR1 is LGHNA, CDR2 YSLEER, per germline. The CDR3 length is 14 residues.

V and J are TRBV24-1 and TRBJ2-2, with 9 bases matching TRBD2. With 1 base clipped from V and 3 bases from J, the junction kept 2 bases outside the gene matches. From germline, CDR1 is KGHDR and CDR2 SFDVKD. This CDR3 spans 16 amino acids. The CDR3 region is CATSDFAGGDTGELFF. The CDR3 region has the DNA TGTGCCACCAGTGATTTTGCGGGGGGGGACACCGGGGAGCTGTTTTTT.

This clone was found once. The chain joins TRBV28 to TRBJ2-4, with D possibly TRBD1 on 5 matching bases. The CDR3 is made up of 15 amino acids. Per germline, CDR1 MDHEN and CDR2 SYDVKM. V gave up 5 bases and J gave up 6 bases, with 17 bases separating them. CDR3 in amino acids: CASSPIRGSPNIQYF. CDR3 coding DNA: TGTGCCAGCAGTCCAATTAGGGGATCTCCAAACATTCAGTACTTC.

The chain couples TRBV4-2 to TRBJ2-7; D is possibly TRBD2 (5 bases). The V gene lost 1 base and the J gene lost 3 bases, with 10 bases spanning the gap. CDR1 LGHNA and CDR2 YNFKEQ come from the germline V gene. CDR3 length equals 14 residues. As DNA, the CDR3 is TGTGCCAGCAGCCAAGGGCTAGAGGGCTACGAGCAGTACTTC. Its translation: CASSQGLEGYEQYF.

The DNA of the CDR3 is TGTGCCAGCAGCCAAGACGCATTGAGTGAAAAACTGTTTTTT. Translating it yields CASSQDALSEKLFF. The V gene is TRBV14, the J gene TRBJ1-4; no clear D. Germline V gene lookup returns CDR1 SGHDN and CDR2 FVKESK. V was pared by 0 bases and J by 7 bases, with 9 bases between. There are 14 residues in the CDR3. Using reference TRBV14 and TRBJ1-4 for the parts outside the CDR3, the full variable domain is EAGVTQFPSHSVIEKGQTVTLRCDPISGHDNLYWYRRVMGKEIKFLLHFVKESKQDESGMPNNRFLAERTGGTYSTLKVQPAELEDSGVYFCASSQDALSEKLFFGSGTQLSVL.

The CDR3 spells CASSLGGRETQYF. The CDR3 DNA sequence: TGTGCCAGCAGCTTAGGGGGGAGGGAGACCCAGTACTTC. V gene TRBV13 combines with J gene TRBJ2-5; D may be TRBD2 (6 bases). The germline V gene has CDR1 PRHDT and CDR2 FYEKMQ (reference sequence). This CDR3 is 13 amino acids long. V lost 0 bases to trimming and J lost 5 bases, with 7 bases between them.

This chain uses TRBV28 with TRBJ2-2; D is undetermined. In germline, CDR1 is MDHEN, CDR2 SYDVKM. Between the trimmed V and J ends, which lost 3 bases and 1 base, there was a span of 9 bases. This CDR3 is built from 15 residues. The CDR3 bases are TGTGCCAGCAGTTTCCACCGGGTGAACACCGGGGAGCTGTTTTTT. It is translated as CASSFHRVNTGELFF.

The chain couples TRBV28 to TRBJ2-1; 10 bases are a match to TRBD1. With V trimmed by 5 bases and J by 10 bases, 17 bases remained unmatched. This CDR3 has 17 residues. Germline CDR1 MDHEN, CDR2 SYDVKM. CDR3 sequence reads: CASSLWSGTGVEGEQFF. CDR3 coding DNA: TGTGCCAGCAGTCTTTGGAGTGGGACAGGGGTGGAAGGCGAGCAGTTCTTC.

The gene calls are TRBV5-1 and TRBJ2-1; D is uncertain. The germline V gene has CDR1 SGHRS and CDR2 YFSETQ. V was trimmed by 0 bases and J by 5 bases, leaving 6 bases between them. The CDR3 is 13 amino acids. CDR3: CASSLDSNNEQFF. For the CDR3, the DNA is TGCGCCAGCAGCTTGGACAGTAACAATGAGCAGTTCTTC.

This chain joins TRBV9 and TRBJ2-1; TRBD1 might be the D (6 bases). CDR3 length: 14 amino acids. The V and J ends lost 0 bases and 4 bases respectively, with 8 bases between them. Germline V gives CDR1 SGDLS, CDR2 YYNGEE. CDR3: CASSVGQVYNEQFF. The CDR3 DNA is TGTGCCAGCAGCGTAGGACAGGTATACAATGAGCAGTTCTTC.

This clone turned up a few times. V is TRBV5-6 and J is TRBJ1-1; no firm D call. The CDR3 covers 13 residues. Per germline, CDR1 SGHDT and CDR2 YYEEEE. The V and J ends lost 3 bases and 10 bases respectively, with 16 bases between them. The CDR3 reads CASSWYIDGRAFF. CDR3 sequence (DNA): TGTGCCAGCAGCTGGTATATCGATGGTAGAGCTTTCTTT. Full variable domain (remainder filled in from reference TRBV5-6 and TRBJ1-1): DAGVTQSPTHLIKTRGQQVTLRCSPKSGHDTVSWYQQALGQGPQFIFQYYEEEERQRGNFPDRFSGHQFPNYSSELNVNALLLGDSALYLCASSWYIDGRAFFGQGTRLTVV.

This clone came up once. The genes are TRBV27 and TRBJ1-2, with 7 bases aligning to TRBD1. The V segment lost 3 bases and the J segment 5 bases; nucleotides outside the gene matches: 6. This CDR3 comprises 14 residues. Germline CDR1 and CDR2: MNHEY and SMNVEV (reference sequence). The CDR3, as DNA: TGTGCCAGCAGTTTGATCAGGGGGGAATATGGCTACACCTTC. Translation gives CASSLIRGEYGYTF.

The V gene is TRBV7-9, the J gene TRBJ1-4, with D unclear. The V gene lost 1 base and the J gene lost 0 bases, with 9 bases spanning the gap. This CDR3 comprises 16 residues. Germline CDR1 reads SEHNR; CDR2 reads FQNEAQ (reference sequence). The CDR3 sequence is CASSLGAASTNEKLFF. The CDR3 DNA follows: TGTGCCAGCAGCTTAGGGGCAGCCTCAACTAATGAAAAACTGTTTTTT.

This rearrangement joins TRBV7-2 to TRBJ1-5, with D unclear. Germline V CDR1 and CDR2: SGHTA, FQGNSA. This CDR3 spans 15 amino acids. Trimming stripped 0 bases from V and 0 bases from J, with 6 bases between. CDR3: CASSLAPSSNQPQHF. The CDR3 DNA follows: TGTGCCAGCAGCTTAGCCCCCAGTAGCAATCAGCCCCAGCATTTT.

The chain links TRBV2 to TRBJ2-2; TRBD1 might be the D (6 bases). The CDR3 runs to 15 residues. V lost 0 bases, J lost 6 bases, and 11 bases lay in between. CDR1 and CDR2 (germline): SNHLY, FYNNEI. The CDR3 coding sequence is TGTGCCAGCAGTGAAGCGCTGAAGGGGGCCGGGGAGCTGTTTTTT. This encodes CASSEALKGAGELFF.

V is TRBV10-3 and J is TRBJ2-1; maybe TRBD2 (5 bases). Germline CDR1 is ENHRY and CDR2 is SYGVKD. Between the trimmed V and J ends, which lost 3 bases and 10 bases, there was a span of 10 bases. The CDR3 totals 12 residues. The CDR3 DNA sequence: TGTGCCATCAGTGATAGTGGAGGAGAGCAGTTCTTC. Protein sequence: CAISDSGGEQFF.

This clone was recorded a few times. The V gene is TRBV5-1, the J gene TRBJ2-5; tentatively, D is TRBD1 (6 bases). The CDR3 extends over 16 amino acids. The ends were cut back, 4 bases at V and 5 bases at J, with 21 bases in the middle. From germline, CDR1 is SGHRS and CDR2 YFSETQ. The CDR3 DNA is TGCGCCAGCAGCCTCGGACAGAAACACCGCCGCGAGACCCAGTACTTC. Encoded protein: CASSLGQKHRRETQYF.

CDR3 in amino acids: CATSRDLGGDYGYTF. As DNA, the CDR3 is TGTGCCACCAGCAGAGATCTAGGGGGTGACTATGGCTACACCTTC. The genes are TRBV15 and TRBJ1-2; D is possibly TRBD1 (6 bases). CDR1 and CDR2 from the germline V gene are LNHNV and YYDKDF (reference sequence). This CDR3 comprises 15 residues. V shed 0 bases and J shed 3 bases, with 11 bases lying between them.

The J gene is TRBJ2-2, the V gene TRBV7-6; D is possibly TRBD1 (6 bases). CDR3 size: 17 residues. Trimming shortened V by 5 bases and J by 0 bases, and 16 bases separated the two germline ends. Germline CDR1 and CDR2: SGHVS and FNYEAQ. In nucleotides, the CDR3 is TGTGCCAGCAGCATTCCACCGGACAGCCCGAACACCGGGGAGCTGTTTTTT. This gives the protein CASSIPPDSPNTGELFF.

As regards this clone: The same CDR3 can be traced to other DNA sequences in this sample. The chain recombines TRBV4-2 with TRBJ2-3, with D possibly matching TRBD2 (6 bases). Germline lookup yields CDR1 LGHNA and CDR2 YNFKEQ. V dropped 4 bases and J dropped 5 bases, with 16 bases sitting between them. CDR3 length: 15 amino acids. Here the CDR3 reads CASSPGGGGGDTQYF. The CDR3 nucleotides read TGTGCCAGCAGCCCAGGTGGGGGAGGAGGAGATACGCAGTATTTT.